A selection of T cell receptor beta chains follows, all from one sample in a study of cytomegalovirus exposure and HLA in healthy donors. Sequencing was performed with immunoSEQ multiplex PCR; in TCRdb, only in-frame clones are kept and a portion is missing. The table has about 150,000 clones, almost 80% seen once. Sequencing used PBMCs. These receptors came from a woman between 40 and 50 years old in good health and CMV-seropositive. CDR3s include the opening cysteine and the closing phenylalanine or tryptophan.

V gene: TRBV4-2; J gene: TRBJ1-2; CDR3 protein: CASSQVQGSNYGYTF
V gene: TRBV4-1; J gene: TRBJ2-5; CDR3 protein: CASSQVGAEETQYF
V gene: TRBV5-6; J gene: TRBJ2-1; CDR3 protein: CASSHITGHLDNEQFF
V gene: TRBV10-1; J gene: TRBJ2-5; CDR3 protein: CAGSETGLYGTQYF
V gene: TRBV7-2; J gene: TRBJ2-1; CDR3 protein: CASTQGRGGYNEQFF
V gene: TRBV10-3; J gene: TRBJ1-5; CDR3 protein: CAISPNLGPGRNQPQHF
V gene: TRBV11-2; J gene: TRBJ2-7; CDR3 protein: CASSLGLAVYEQYF
V gene: TRBV18; J gene: TRBJ1-6; CDR3 protein: CASSLSGGPLHF
V gene: TRBV12-5; J gene: TRBJ1-1; CDR3 protein: CASGLLGTGVMNTEAFF
V gene: TRBV6-1; J gene: TRBJ2-7; CDR3 protein: CASRSGHEPPYEQYF
V gene: TRBV7-3; J gene: TRBJ1-1; CDR3 protein: CASSLRGGRIAEAFF
V gene: TRBV18; J gene: TRBJ1-5; CDR3 protein: CASSQGQGTLEPQHF
V gene: TRBV6-6; J gene: TRBJ2-1; CDR3 protein: CASSYSETPGDNEQFF
V gene: TRBV6-5; J gene: TRBJ2-7; CDR3 protein: CASRELPVTTYEQYF
V gene: TRBV30; J gene: TRBJ1-5; CDR3 protein: CAWAGKLTNQPQHF
V gene: TRBV23-1; J gene: TRBJ1-6; CDR3 protein: CASSQTFSGTDGLPLHF
V gene: TRBV2; J gene: TRBJ2-3; CDR3 protein: CASRQRGGLDTDTQYF
V gene: TRBV6-1; J gene: TRBJ1-2; CDR3 protein: CASSEGRWGNTVGYTF
V gene: TRBV10-3; J gene: TRBJ1-2; CDR3 protein: CAISGAYGYTF
V gene: TRBV9; J gene: TRBJ2-5; CDR3 protein: CASSAAGTGQETQYF
V gene: TRBV7-6; J gene: TRBJ1-4; CDR3 protein: CASSLDWGRATNEKLFF
V gene: TRBV28; J gene: TRBJ2-3; CDR3 protein: CASISTGSRTDTQYF
V gene: TRBV7-9; J gene: TRBJ2-3; CDR3 protein: CASSLAAGGTTDTQYF
V gene: TRBV7-3; J gene: TRBJ2-5; CDR3 protein: CASSSDWYEETQYF
V gene: TRBV5-1; J gene: TRBJ1-1; CDR3 protein: CASSLATGGPTEAFF
V gene: TRBV5-1; J gene: TRBJ2-3; CDR3 protein: CASSLEPKTVTDTQYF
V gene: TRBV23-1; J gene: TRBJ1-2; CDR3 protein: CASSQSGVDGAAGVGYTF
V gene: TRBV7-9; J gene: TRBJ2-3; CDR3 protein: CASSLVPSADTQYF
V gene: TRBV7-6; J gene: TRBJ1-1; CDR3 protein: CASSLPPKDEAFF
V gene: TRBV6-5; J gene: TRBJ1-2; CDR3 protein: CASSAGWGYTF
V gene: TRBV12-5; J gene: TRBJ1-2; CDR3 protein: CASGLVPLLDRERGYTF
V gene: TRBV5-6; J gene: TRBJ2-5; CDR3 protein: CASSPGGAETQYF
V gene: TRBV7-3; J gene: TRBJ2-1; CDR3 protein: CASSLGGSYNEQFF
V gene: TRBV28; J gene: TRBJ1-1; CDR3 protein: CASSPGTLQRAFF
V gene: TRBV7-2; J gene: TRBJ2-1; CDR3 protein: CASSLYPPVANEQFF
V gene: TRBV6-5; J gene: TRBJ2-7; CDR3 protein: CASRDRGGYEQYF
V gene: TRBV7-9; J gene: TRBJ2-2; CDR3 protein: CGEGTLNTGELFF
V gene: TRBV6-1; J gene: TRBJ1-5; CDR3 protein: CASSQLGTGSQPQHF
V gene: TRBV4-1; J gene: TRBJ2-1; CDR3 protein: CASSGPGQETYNEQFF
V gene: TRBV28; J gene: TRBJ1-5; CDR3 protein: CASNGIGATSNQPQHF
V gene: TRBV5-6; J gene: TRBJ2-3; CDR3 protein: CASSWYRERGDTQYF
V gene: TRBV4-1; J gene: TRBJ2-7; CDR3 protein: CASSLPGQIYEQYF
V gene: TRBV10-3; J gene: TRBJ1-5; CDR3 protein: CAISESGRDVEPQHF
V gene: TRBV2; J gene: TRBJ1-1; CDR3 protein: CASSFPDGERTEAFF
V gene: TRBV19; J gene: TRBJ1-6; CDR3 protein: CASSIARGGYNSPLHF
V gene: TRBV15; J gene: TRBJ2-7; CDR3 protein: CAGSGWRGTHEQYF
V gene: TRBV9; J gene: TRBJ2-1; CDR3 protein: CASSVADGTSGGPPPYNEQFF
V gene: TRBV15; J gene: TRBJ1-4; CDR3 protein: CATSRWPEGGSEKLFF
V gene: TRBV7-9; J gene: TRBJ2-1; CDR3 protein: CASSLALAASGGAHEQFF
V gene: TRBV30; J gene: TRBJ1-5; CDR3 protein: CAWSAQGGNQPQHF
V gene: TRBV12-5; J gene: TRBJ2-1; CDR3 protein: CASGLSQRGGNEQFF
V gene: TRBV5-1; J gene: TRBJ2-2; CDR3 protein: CASRQGALAGTGELFF